A few counts support the clone carrying this T cell receptor beta chain. The CDR3 covers 14 residues. V gave up 4 bases and J gave up 5 bases; unmatched junction bases: 10. Germline lookup yields CDR1 DFQATT and CDR2 SNEGSKA (reference sequence). The data were obtained in a study of blood T cells in healthy people across ages. At the level of the study: In model experiments, template switching was able to capture about one barcoded beta molecule for every two T cells that were present.

They isolated at least 6.5 million PBMCs from each sample. Together with a sample-barcoded 5' primer, a J-beta primer mix was included in a second PCR lasting roughly 6 to 12 cycles. TCRdb used MiXCR to reprocess the 5' RACE reads, holding one entry per CDR3 protein. Of 870,000 or so distinct CDR3 sequences listed, less than 35% were seen once; the top ten hold 15% to 20%. The sequenced material came from blood. The sequence derives from a woman aged 80 or over in good health. The chain links TRBV20-1 to TRBJ2-7; 8 positions match TRBD1. The CDR3 loop is CSATDQGARNEQYF. As DNA, the CDR3 is TGCAGTGCTACAGACCAGGGGGCAAGGAACGAGCAGTACTTC.